Shown below are 18 T cell receptor beta chains from a single sample sequenced in a study of cytomegalovirus exposure and HLA in healthy donors. PCR employed 60 Vbeta and 13 Jbeta primers. Profiled with immunoSEQ multiplex PCR; TCRdb holds only in-frame clones, not every one. The sample has 100,000 to 150,000 clones, approximately 80% seen once; the top ten hold about 9.2%. The specimen sequenced was PBMCs. The receptors stem from a man between 25 and 39 years old in good health and CMV-seropositive.

The rearrangement joins TRBV4-1 to TRBJ2-7; possibly TRBD1 for D (6 bases). From germline, CDR1 is MGHRA and CDR2 YSYEKL. V shed 4 bases and J shed 5 bases, with 12 bases lying between them. The CDR3 is 13 residues long. The CDR3 sequence: CASSPLDSHEQYF. The CDR3 nucleotides are TGCGCCAGCAGCCCACTGGACAGTCACGAGCAGTACTTC.

V usage is TRBV29-1 and J usage is TRBJ1-1, with D unresolved. The length of the CDR3 is 12 residues. Germline CDR1 and CDR2: SQVTM and ANQGSEA. Deletions cut 5 bases from V and 3 bases from J, with 10 bases between. The CDR3 DNA reads as TGCAGCGTTCGACACCTGGACACTGAAGCTTTCTTT. Translated, it gives CSVRHLDTEAFF.

A few counts support this clone. The V gene is TRBV7-2, the J gene TRBJ1-6; possible D gene TRBD1, 5 bases. With 4 bases removed from V and 2 bases from J, the gap between germline ends came to 15 bases. The CDR3 runs 17 residues. Germline V lookup: CDR1 SGHTA, CDR2 FQGNSA. The CDR3 sequence: CASSSGLQEAYNSPLHF. The CDR3 region has the DNA TGTGCCAGCAGCTCGGGACTTCAAGAGGCCTATAATTCACCCCTCCACTTT. Complete variable domain (other parts from reference TRBV7-2 and TRBJ1-6): GAGVSQSPSNKVTEKGKDVELRCDPISGHTALYWYRQSLGQGLEFLIYFQGNSAPDKSGLPSDRFSAERTGGSVSTLTIQRTQQEDSAVYLCASSSGLQEAYNSPLHFGNGTRLTVT.

The chain has TRBV28 and TRBJ1-2; D remains unclear. Trimming removed 2 bases from V and 4 bases from J, with 5 bases in between. The CDR3 extends over 12 amino acids. CDR1 and CDR2 (germline): MDHEN, SYDVKM. The CDR3 region has the DNA TGTGCCAGCAGTTTAGCCGGCTATGGCTACACCTTC. Translated, it gives CASSLAGYGYTF.

This rearrangement joins TRBV5-7 to TRBJ2-7; D is perhaps TRBD1 (5 bases). TRBV5-7 is marked as an open reading frame, function uncertain. Trimming took 0 bases from V and 6 from J, leaving 10 bases between them. The CDR3 spans 13 residues. The CDR3 here is CASSLGQGGEQYF. DNA for the CDR3: TGTGCCAGCAGCTTGGGGCAGGGTGGCGAGCAGTACTTC.

This chain uses TRBV5-1 with TRBJ2-3, with D perhaps matching TRBD2 (6 bases). V was clipped by 3 bases and J by 3 bases, with 17 bases between them. CDR3 length equals 16 residues. Germline loops: CDR1 SGHRS, CDR2 YFSETQ. The DNA for the CDR3 is TGCGCCAGCAGCTCGCGGCTAGCGATGGGAACAGATACGCAGTATTTT. Its translation is CASSSRLAMGTDTQYF.

This clone was detected only a few times. V and J are TRBV10-3 and TRBJ2-7; 9 bases line up with TRBD1. The CDR3 loop spans 16 amino acids. The junction had 8 bases not matched to a gene; V was cut back by 2 bases and J by 3 bases. Germline V gives CDR1 ENHRY, CDR2 SYGVKD. CDR3 loop: CAISETGTGSDYEQYF. The CDR3, as DNA: TGTGCCATCAGTGAGACGGGGACAGGGTCAGACTACGAGCAGTACTTC.

The V call is TRBV6-5, the J call TRBJ2-7; D perhaps matches TRBD1 (5 bases). The CDR3 has 15 amino acids. Trimming removed 2 bases at V and 2 bases at J, with 13 bases between. CDR1 is MNHEY, CDR2 SVGAGI, per germline. The CDR3 sequence is CASSYEAGWTYEQYF. CDR3 nucleotide sequence: TGTGCCAGCAGTTACGAGGCAGGGTGGACCTACGAGCAGTACTTC.

This chain connects TRBV6-4 to TRBJ1-5, with D possibly matching TRBD1 (6 bases). Germline V gene lookup returns CDR1 MRHNA and CDR2 SNTAGT. The CDR3 consists of 18 residues. Trimming stripped 4 bases from V and 5 bases from J, with 24 bases between. In DNA, the CDR3 is TGTGCCAGCAGTGGGTCCGACAGGCTGGTAGAACTTTATCAGCCCCAGCATTTT. Translated: CASSGSDRLVELYQPQHF.

V usage is TRBV19 and J usage is TRBJ1-3, with D unclear. Germline-derived CDR1 and CDR2 are LNHDA and SQIVND (reference sequence). The V and J ends lost 7 bases and 2 bases respectively, with 9 bases between them. This CDR3 region has 13 residues. The CDR3 DNA sequence: TGTGCCAGTAAAGAGGCTGCTGGAAACACCATATATTTT. Translated: CASKEAAGNTIYF.

The genes are TRBV6-1 and TRBJ1-1, with D uncertain. Germline V gives CDR1 MNHNS, CDR2 SASEGT. The CDR3 has 12 residues. Trimming left V 8 bases short and J 0 bases short, with 7 bases between. The CDR3 DNA follows: TGTGCCAGCGTCGGAGTGAACACTGAAGCTTTCTTT. Amino acids: CASVGVNTEAFF.

This clone was found once. J is TRBJ1-1 and V is TRBV13; D is unresolved. Germline CDR1 PRHDT, CDR2 FYEKMQ (reference sequence). This CDR3 has 14 residues. V lost 1 base and J 0 bases, leaving 6 bases between the germline ends. The chain's CDR3 is CASSLAGMNTEAFF. The DNA for the CDR3 is TGTGCCAGCAGCTTAGCAGGTATGAACACTGAAGCTTTCTTT.

This chain links TRBV13 with TRBJ1-1, with unresolved D. Germline CDR1 PRHDT, CDR2 FYEKMQ (reference sequence). Trimming left V 5 bases short and J 1 base short, with 8 bases between. The CDR3 totals 13 residues. CDR3 in DNA: TGTGCCAGCAGCCTAAGAAGGAACACTGAAGCTTTCTTT. It specifies CASSLRRNTEAFF.

The V gene is TRBV13, the J gene TRBJ1-2, with 7 bases identical to TRBD1. Germline V gene sequence: CDR1 PRHDT, CDR2 FYEKMQ (reference sequence). J was trimmed by 4 bases and V by 4 bases; bases with no gene match: 3. CDR3 size: 13 residues. CDR3 protein: CASSSRDSYGYTF. The CDR3 DNA reads as TGTGCCAGCAGCTCCCGGGACAGCTATGGCTACACCTTC.

The chain has TRBV6-5 and TRBJ1-1; D is ambiguous. Trimming removed 6 bases at V and 2 bases at J, with 10 bases between. This CDR3 is built from 13 residues. Per the germline V gene, CDR1 is MNHEY and CDR2 is SVGAGI. The CDR3 nucleotides read TGTGCCAGCAGCACTACCTCAAACACTGAAGCTTTCTTT. It is translated as CASSTTSNTEAFF.

The CDR3 spells CASSRAGRNTGELFF. Here the CDR3 DNA reads TGCGCCAGCAGTCGGGCGGGGCGCAACACCGGGGAGCTGTTTTTT. The chain couples TRBV10-1 to TRBJ2-2, with a possible D match to TRBD2 (6 bases). Germline CDR1 and CDR2: WNHNN and SYGVQD (reference sequence). The CDR3 is 15 amino acids. Trimming pared 5 bases from V and 2 bases from J, leaving 12 bases between.

CDR3 in amino acids: CASSLLRGADTQYF. The CDR3 DNA sequence: TGTGCCAGCAGCTTGCTTAGGGGCGCAGATACGCAGTATTTT. This chain connects TRBV5-4 to TRBJ2-3; tentative D call: TRBD1 (5 bases). This CDR3 is built from 14 residues. The ends were cut back, 1 base at V and 4 bases at J, with 10 bases in the middle. Germline V gives CDR1 SGHNT, CDR2 YYREEE (reference sequence).

The chain employs TRBV7-8 and TRBJ1-2, with 12 bases identical to TRBD1. The J segment lost 7 bases and the V segment lost 2 bases, leaving 11 bases of the junction unmatched. The CDR3 length is 17 residues. Germline CDR1 SGHVS, CDR2 FQNEAQ. CDR3 sequence reads: CASSLPGQGAYLGGYTF. Written as DNA, the CDR3 is TGTGCCAGCAGCTTACCGGGACAGGGGGCTTATTTGGGTGGCTACACCTTC. Combining the CDR3 with reference TRBV7-8 and TRBJ1-2 gives the whole variable domain GAGVSQSPRYKVAKRGQDVALRCDPISGHVSLFWYQQALGQGPEFLTYFQNEAQLDKSGLPSDRFFAERPEGSVSTLKIQRTQQEDSAVYLCASSLPGQGAYLGGYTFGSGTRLTVV.